This TCR beta chain was recorded in a study of blood T cell repertoires in COVID-19. TCRdb keeps only in-frame clones here, not all; method: immunoSEQ multiplex PCR. The sample lists 130,000 to 150,000 clones; 81% were seen once. V lost 3 bases, J lost 8 bases, and 28 bases lay in between. The germline CDR1 and CDR2 sequences are DFQATT and SNEGSKA (reference sequence). The CDR3 extends over 17 amino acids. V is TRBV20-1 and J is TRBJ1-2, with a possible D match to TRBD1 (6 bases). The sequence came from a human donor in a cohort sampled during active COVID-19. Sequencing input: peripheral blood. This CDR3 is CSASLPLNYRVGLGYTF. Here the CDR3 DNA reads TGCAGTGCTAGTTTACCGTTGAACTACAGGGTAGGTTTAGGCTACACCTTC.